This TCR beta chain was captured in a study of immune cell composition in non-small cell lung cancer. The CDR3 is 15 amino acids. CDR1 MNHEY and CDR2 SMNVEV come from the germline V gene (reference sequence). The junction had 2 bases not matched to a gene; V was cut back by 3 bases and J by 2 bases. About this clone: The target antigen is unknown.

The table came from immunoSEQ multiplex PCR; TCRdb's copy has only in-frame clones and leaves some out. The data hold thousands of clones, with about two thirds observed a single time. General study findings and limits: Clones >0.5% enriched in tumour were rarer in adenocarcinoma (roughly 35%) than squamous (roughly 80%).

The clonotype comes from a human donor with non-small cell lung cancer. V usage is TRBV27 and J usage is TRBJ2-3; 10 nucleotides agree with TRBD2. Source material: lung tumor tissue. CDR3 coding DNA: TGTGCCAGCAGTTTGACTAGCGGGCTCACAGATACGCAGTATTTT. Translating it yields CASSLTSGLTDTQYF.